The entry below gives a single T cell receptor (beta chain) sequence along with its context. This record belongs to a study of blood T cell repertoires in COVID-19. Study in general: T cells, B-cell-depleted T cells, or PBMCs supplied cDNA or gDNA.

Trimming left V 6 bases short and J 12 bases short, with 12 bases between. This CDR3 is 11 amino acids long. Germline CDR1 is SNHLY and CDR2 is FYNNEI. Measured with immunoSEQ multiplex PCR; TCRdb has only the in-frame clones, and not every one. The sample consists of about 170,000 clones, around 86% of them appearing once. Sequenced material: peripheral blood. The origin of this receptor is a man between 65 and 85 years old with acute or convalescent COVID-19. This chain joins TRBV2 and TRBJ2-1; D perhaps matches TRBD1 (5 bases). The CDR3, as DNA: TGTGCCAGCAGGCGACAGACTCCGCAGTTCTTC. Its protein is CASRRQTPQFF.